The T cell receptor (beta chain) under discussion was sequenced for a study of memory CD8 T cells in hepatitis C reinfection. At the level of the study: Reinfection meant HCV RNA positivity after two negatives ≥60 days apart. Between 3 and 8 weeks after reinfection detection, peak samples were drawn.

Indicated time point: peak reinfection, 3 to 8 weeks after reinfection detection. The sorted cells went straight to TCR sequencing with no prior in vitro expansion. A couple of donors provided sorted CD3+ CD8+ CD45RO- naive CD8 T cells at all three reinfection time points. Germline V lookup: CDR1 MNHEY, CDR2 SMNVEV (reference sequence). Unmatched junction bases numbered 3, after V lost 3 bases and J lost 7 bases. The CDR3 covers 13 residues. Sequenced by immunoSEQ multiplex PCR; TCRdb stores in-frame clones only, minus some. This repertoire shows more than 35,000 clones, approximately 90% found once; its top ten account for approximately 1.2%. Details on this clone: Its antigen is unknown.

Findings of the study overall: Roughly 5 donors were too few for definitive public clonotype conclusions.

Sequenced material: naive CD8+ T cells sorted from blood. The chain employs TRBV27 and TRBJ2-1, with 7 bases identical to TRBD1. The receptor's source is a man between 18 and 35 years old with hepatitis C virus infection. CDR3: CASSLIQGNEQFF. In DNA form, the CDR3 reads TGTGCCAGCAGTTTGATACAGGGGAATGAGCAGTTCTTC.